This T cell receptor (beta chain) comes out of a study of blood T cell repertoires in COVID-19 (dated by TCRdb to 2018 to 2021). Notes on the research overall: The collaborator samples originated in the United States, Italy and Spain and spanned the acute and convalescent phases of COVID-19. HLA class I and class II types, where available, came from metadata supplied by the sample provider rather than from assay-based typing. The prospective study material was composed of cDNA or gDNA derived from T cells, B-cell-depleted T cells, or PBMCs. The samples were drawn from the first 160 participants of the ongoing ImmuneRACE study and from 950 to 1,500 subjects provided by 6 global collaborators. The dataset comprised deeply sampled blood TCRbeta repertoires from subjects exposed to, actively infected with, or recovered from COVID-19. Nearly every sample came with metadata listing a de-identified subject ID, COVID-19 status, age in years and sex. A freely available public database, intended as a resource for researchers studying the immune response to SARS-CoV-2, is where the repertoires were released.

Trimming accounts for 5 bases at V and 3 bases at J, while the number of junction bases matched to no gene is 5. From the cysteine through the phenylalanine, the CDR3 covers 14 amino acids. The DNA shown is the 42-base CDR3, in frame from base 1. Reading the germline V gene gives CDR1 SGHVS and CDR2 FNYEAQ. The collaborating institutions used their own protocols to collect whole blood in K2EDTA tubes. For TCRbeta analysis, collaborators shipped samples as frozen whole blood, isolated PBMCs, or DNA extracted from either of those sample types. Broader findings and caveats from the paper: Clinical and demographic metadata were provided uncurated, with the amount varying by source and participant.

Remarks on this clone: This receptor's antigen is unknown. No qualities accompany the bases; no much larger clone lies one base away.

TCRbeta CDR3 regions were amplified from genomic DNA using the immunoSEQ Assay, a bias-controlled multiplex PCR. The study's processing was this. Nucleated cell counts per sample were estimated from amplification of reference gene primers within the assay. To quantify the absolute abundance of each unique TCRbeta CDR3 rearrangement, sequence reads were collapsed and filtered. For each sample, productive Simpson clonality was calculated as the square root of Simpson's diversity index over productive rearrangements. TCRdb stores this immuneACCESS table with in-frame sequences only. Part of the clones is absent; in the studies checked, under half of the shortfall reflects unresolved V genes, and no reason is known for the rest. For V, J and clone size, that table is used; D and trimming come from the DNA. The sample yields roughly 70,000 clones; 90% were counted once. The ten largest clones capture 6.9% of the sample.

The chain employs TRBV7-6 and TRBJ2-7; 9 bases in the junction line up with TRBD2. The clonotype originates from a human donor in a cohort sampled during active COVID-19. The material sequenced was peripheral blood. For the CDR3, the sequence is CASSPTSGYYEQYF. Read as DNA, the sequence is TGTGCCAGCAGCCCGACTAGCGGCTACTACGAGCAGTACTTC.